Listed below are T cell receptor beta chains from one sample, sequenced in a study of blood T cell repertoires in COVID-19. Some clones are missing from TCRdb's copy, which holds only in-frame ones; the method was immunoSEQ multiplex PCR. In the table there are some 230,000 clones, 86% of which are singletons. The sample comprised peripheral blood. These receptors were taken from a woman aged 45-60 years with COVID-19, enrolled during active disease. CDR3s include the opening cysteine and the closing phenylalanine or tryptophan. Where a row states a size, it is once, few, many or the class of an expanded clone; other rows omit it.

CASGPSDTQYF,-,TRBV7-8
CASSPAGSTYNEQFF,-,TRBV4-3
CASGSESLTGELFF,-,TRBV12-5
CASRGGTASEKLFF,-,TRBV2
CASSTDRGETQYF,-,TRBV19
CATYGQVSTDTQYF,-,TRBV6-5
CASSTMDGADTQYF,-,TRBV6-5
CASSIPQGMTSRLFF,-,TRBV19
CASSIDWQSPLHF,-,TRBV19
CASSSLPSTGELFF,once,TRBV27
CASSFTQAWSEAFF,few,TRBV5-1
CARGQVNQPQHF,-,TRBV19
CATQNLGGTKAFF,-,TRBV10-3
CASSIAGQNTGELFF,-,TRBV19
CASSLGTDTNYGYTF,-,TRBV14
CASDTNYGYTF,-,TRBV6-5
CASRDPPGETQYF,-,TRBV30
CASGLRDEQFF,-,TRBV12-5
CASSREGDTIYF,-,TRBV13
CASSHDRAGSTEAFF,-,TRBV7-9
CAISEGGNEQYF,once,TRBV10-3
CASSSALRAYGYTF,-,TRBV7-2
CASSVGTQGTQYF,-,TRBV9
CASSWGGMRDTGELFF,-,TRBV5-1
CASSLALNEKLFF,-,TRBV11-2
CASRPLRLAGGPASGEQFF,-,TRBV6-2/TRBV6-3
CASSLARGEWDGYTF,few,TRBV5-4